What follows are 27 T cell receptor beta chains derived from one specimen sequenced in a study of blood T cell repertoires in COVID-19. TCRdb keeps only in-frame clones here, not all; method: immunoSEQ multiplex PCR. The table records about 230,000 clones, more than 75% of them present only once. Sequencing was carried out using peripheral blood. All receptors derive from a man aged 45-60 years with COVID-19, enrolled during active disease.

This clone was counted only a few times. V usage is TRBV28 and J usage is TRBJ2-7; a weak D match, TRBD1 (5 bases). The CDR3 runs 14 residues. Germline assignment: CDR1 MDHEN and CDR2 SYDVKM. Trimming took 3 bases from V and 4 from J, leaving 13 bases between them. CDR3 residues: CASSFQGRGYEQYF. The CDR3 nucleotides are TGTGCCAGCAGTTTCCAGGGCCGAGGATACGAGCAGTACTTC.

The CDR3 coding sequence is TGTGCCAGCAGCTTAGAGCGGGAAGGTTTAAATGAGCAGTTCTTC. Residues: CASSLEREGLNEQFF. The chain links TRBV7-6 to TRBJ2-1; 7 positions match TRBD2. V shed 1 base and J 7 bases; nucleotides not matched to a gene: 7. The CDR3 contains 15 residues. Germline V gene lookup returns CDR1 SGHVS and CDR2 FNYEAQ.

This chain connects TRBV7-8 to TRBJ2-1, with TRBD2 matching 12 bases. V dropped 1 base and J dropped 8; count of bases not matched to a gene: 6. CDR1 is SGHVS, CDR2 FQNEAQ, per germline. The CDR3 is 16 residues long. The CDR3 region has the DNA TGTGCCAGCAGCTTAGATGCGGGACTAGCGGGCCATGAGCAGTTCTTC. The encoded protein is CASSLDAGLAGHEQFF.

The rearrangement uses TRBV19 and TRBJ2-3, with 9 positions matching TRBD2. The V segment lost 4 bases and the J segment 0 bases; nucleotides outside the gene matches: 8. The CDR3 contains 17 residues. Germline CDR1 reads LNHDA; CDR2 reads SQIVND (reference sequence). CDR3 coding DNA: TGTGCCAGTAGTAGTAGGGGACTAGCAGCTAGCACAGATACGCAGTATTTT. Translation gives CASSSRGLAASTDTQYF.

The sample holds a few counts of this clone. This sequence joins TRBV11-2 and TRBJ1-2, with D possibly being TRBD1 (6 bases). The germline V gene encodes CDR1 SGHAT and CDR2 FQNNGV. Deletions cut 1 base from V and 8 bases from J, with 11 bases between. This CDR3 has 13 amino acids. DNA for the CDR3: TGTGCCAGCAGCTTAGGGACAGCTCCCGGCTACACCTTC. This codes for CASSLGTAPGYTF.

The chain carries TRBV19 and TRBJ1-5, with TRBD1 identical over 10 bases. The CDR3 has 17 amino acids. From germline, CDR1 is LNHDA and CDR2 SQIVND (reference sequence). V shed 6 bases and J 0 bases; nucleotides not matched to a gene: 8. CDR3 residues: CASSRQGARDSNQPQHF. In nucleotides, the CDR3 is TGTGCCAGTAGCCGACAGGGGGCCAGGGATAGCAATCAGCCCCAGCATTTT.

The chain employs TRBV19 and TRBJ2-7; TRBD1 agrees at 12 bases. Germline loops: CDR1 LNHDA, CDR2 SQIVND (reference sequence). The V gene end was trimmed by 7 bases and the J gene end by 7 bases; junction bases not matched to a gene: 8. This CDR3 region has 14 residues. CDR3 sequence: CASTVGQGAGEQYF. DNA of the CDR3: TGTGCCAGTACTGTGGGACAGGGGGCAGGGGAGCAGTACTTC.

The chain has TRBV25-1 and TRBJ2-5; 7 bases map to TRBD2. V was pared by 3 bases and J by 2 bases, with 9 bases of the junction left unmatched. Per germline, CDR1 MGHDK and CDR2 SYGVNS. The CDR3 length is 16 residues. This chain's CDR3 is CASSEGRGDRQETQYF. CDR3 nucleotide sequence: TGTGCCAGCAGTGAGGGCCGGGGGGATAGGCAAGAGACCCAGTACTTC.

This clone occurred a few times. The chain recombines TRBV13 with TRBJ2-7, with TRBD2 as a possible D gene (6 bases). Between the trimmed V and J ends, which lost 0 bases and 4 bases, there was a span of 10 bases. The CDR3 totals 14 residues. In germline, CDR1 is PRHDT, CDR2 FYEKMQ (reference sequence). The DNA of the CDR3 is TGTGCCAGCAGCTTAGGCCGAGGAGGGTACGAGCAGTACTTC. Its protein product is CASSLGRGGYEQYF.

The gene calls are TRBV27 and TRBJ1-5, with a possible D match to TRBD1 (5 bases). Trimming took off 6 bases at V and 0 bases at J, with 15 bases between the two ends. CDR3 length: 16 amino acids. CDR1 is MNHEY, CDR2 SMNVEV, per germline (reference sequence). In nucleotides, the CDR3 is TGTGCCAGCAGCTCCTACCTCGACAGTAGCAATCAGCCCCAGCATTTT. Protein product: CASSSYLDSSNQPQHF.

CDR3 bases: TGTGCCAGTAGTACCAACAGGGGGTCCGAGCAGTACTTC. Amino acid sequence: CASSTNRGSEQYF. This sequence joins TRBV19 and TRBJ2-7, with 8 positions matching TRBD1. The CDR3 covers 13 residues. In germline, CDR1 is LNHDA, CDR2 SQIVND (reference sequence). Germline trimming cut 4 bases from V and 6 bases from J; bases unmatched to any gene: 5. Full variable domain (outside the CDR3, taken from reference TRBV19 and TRBJ2-7): DGGITQSPKYLFRKEGQNVTLSCEQNLNHDAMYWYRQDPGQGLRLIYYSQIVNDFQKGDIAEGYSVSREKKESFPLTVTSAQKNPTAFYLCASSTNRGSEQYFGPGTRLTVT.

The genes are TRBV5-6 and TRBJ1-3, with TRBD1 matching over 8 bases. After removal of 3 bases from V and 2 bases from J, the junction contained 4 bases not matched to a gene. The CDR3 sequence is 15 residues long. The V gene's germline CDR1 is SGHDT and CDR2 YYEEEE. The CDR3, as DNA: TGTGCCAGCAGCTCAGGGGGCCGGGCTGGAAACACCATATATTTT. This sequence encodes CASSSGGRAGNTIYF.

The V and J genes are TRBV7-6 and TRBJ2-2, with D possibly being TRBD1 (6 bases). Germline CDR1 reads SGHVS; CDR2 reads FNYEAQ. The CDR3 runs 14 residues. V gave up 0 bases and J gave up 6 bases, with 8 bases separating them. The CDR3 region has the DNA TGTGCCAGCAGCTTAGCGGCAGGGGCCGGGGAGCTGTTTTTT. It specifies CASSLAAGAGELFF.

This clone is a singleton in its sample. V is TRBV28 and J is TRBJ1-2, with 9 bases lining up with TRBD1. This CDR3 comprises 15 residues. V gave up 7 bases and J gave up 8 bases; unmatched junction bases: 14. Germline CDR1 and CDR2: MDHEN and SYDVKM. This chain's CDR3 is CASTNLYRGLGGYTF. CDR3 DNA: TGTGCCAGCACCAATTTGTACAGGGGGCTCGGGGGCTACACCTTC.

This clone was found once. The chain employs TRBV5-5 and TRBJ1-3; D is ambiguous. CDR3 length: 12 residues. In germline, CDR1 is SGHKS, CDR2 YYEKEE (reference sequence). V dropped 4 bases and J dropped 7 bases, with 9 bases sitting between them. Written as DNA, the CDR3 is TGTGCCAGCAGCCTTGACATGAACACCATATATTTT. Translating gives CASSLDMNTIYF.

This chain uses TRBV5-1 with TRBJ2-1, with TRBD2 matching 7 bases. The CDR3 is 16 amino acids. Looked up from germline, CDR1 is SGHRS and CDR2 is YFSETQ. V dropped 0 bases and J dropped 7; count of bases not matched to a gene: 10. Written as DNA, the CDR3 is TGCGCCAGCAGCTTGGATGGGAGCTTGGGAGGGAATGAGCAGTTCTTC. Amino acid sequence: CASSLDGSLGGNEQFF.

The chain combines TRBV27 with TRBJ2-7; D may be TRBD1 (6 bases). CDR1 and CDR2 from the germline V gene are MNHEY and SMNVEV (reference sequence). This CDR3 is 17 amino acids long. Trimming stripped 5 bases from V and 1 base from J, with 21 bases between. CDR3 in DNA: TGTGCCAGCAGTACCCTCGGACAGTCCCGACGGTCCTACGAGCAGTACTTC. It encodes CASSTLGQSRRSYEQYF.

The chain links TRBV30 to TRBJ1-3; maybe TRBD1 (6 bases). This CDR3 contains 13 residues. CDR1 and CDR2 (germline): GTSNPN, SVGIG (reference sequence). V was trimmed by 4 bases and J by 4 bases, leaving 11 bases between them. CDR3 sequence: CAWTGTSGNTIYF. In DNA form, the CDR3 reads TGTGCCTGGACCGGGACATCAGGAAACACCATATATTTT.

The chain employs TRBV6-1 and TRBJ1-1; D gene ambiguous. The V end lost 2 bases, the J end lost 4 bases, and 11 bases lay between the germline ends. The CDR3 has 14 residues. The germline gives CDR1 MNHNS, CDR2 SASEGT. Written as DNA, the CDR3 is TGTGCCAGCAGTGAACAATCTGGCGGCACTGAAGCTTTCTTT. This gives the protein CASSEQSGGTEAFF.

This sequence joins TRBV9 and TRBJ1-3, with 7 bases matching TRBD1. CDR1 SGDLS and CDR2 YYNGEE come from the germline V gene. This CDR3 is built from 17 residues. V shed 4 bases and J 2 bases; nucleotides not matched to a gene: 12. CDR3 region: CASSTSRQGKPGNTIYF. The CDR3 bases are TGTGCCAGCAGCACGTCCCGACAGGGAAAACCTGGAAACACCATATATTTT.

The chain links TRBV7-2 to TRBJ2-2; 9 nucleotides align to TRBD1. Trimming at V came to 4 bases and at J to 5 bases, leaving 8 bases not matched to a gene. The CDR3 contains 16 residues. Germline-derived CDR1 and CDR2 are SGHTA and FQGNSA. The CDR3 DNA is TGTGCCAGCAGCTCGCCGGGACAGGGATGGACCGGGGAGCTGTTTTTT. Protein sequence: CASSSPGQGWTGELFF.

The rearrangement links TRBV11-2 to TRBJ2-4, with TRBD2 matching 7 bases. The CDR3 runs 17 residues. Trimming took 1 base from V and 0 from J; bases not matched to a gene: 6. Germline V gene sequence: CDR1 SGHAT, CDR2 FQNNGV. CDR3 in amino acids: CASSLGRELLAKNIQYF. The DNA of the CDR3 is TGTGCCAGCAGCTTAGGGCGGGAGCTACTAGCCAAAAACATTCAGTACTTC.

The rearrangement joins TRBV28 to TRBJ2-1, with 15 bases lining up with TRBD2. The V gene's germline CDR1 is MDHEN and CDR2 SYDVKM. The CDR3 runs to 16 residues. Unmatched junction bases numbered 10, after V lost 4 bases and J lost 12 bases. In nucleotides, the CDR3 is TGTGCCAGCAGTTCCGGACTAGCGGGAGGGTTCGGGTGGCAGTTCTTC. Residues: CASSSGLAGGFGWQFF.

About this clone itself: The junction departs from germline at one end; a sequencing error may be responsible. V usage is TRBV6-2 or TRBV6-3 and J usage is TRBJ1-1, with no clear D. The CDR3 is made up of 12 amino acids. Germline CDR1 and CDR2: MNHEY and SVGEGT. CDR3 sequence reads: CASSQVGTQAFF. The CDR3 DNA sequence: TGTGCCAGCAGTCAGGTCGGCACTCAAGCTTTCTTT.

The chain employs TRBV6-5 and TRBJ2-6; a weak D match, TRBD2 (5 bases). The CDR3 covers 16 residues. Germline V gene lookup returns CDR1 MNHEY and CDR2 SVGAGI. Trimming pared 3 bases from V and 3 bases from J, leaving 12 bases between. The CDR3 DNA reads TGTGCCAGCAGTTATTCGGGGTCGAGTGGGGCCAACGTCCTGACTTTC. Residues: CASSYSGSSGANVLTF.

The chain joins TRBV7-3 to TRBJ2-1, with 11 bases aligning to TRBD2. The CDR3 totals 18 residues. Trimming cost V 5 bases and J 0 bases; bases outside gene matches: 9. From germline, CDR1 is SGHTA and CDR2 FQGTGA. The CDR3 DNA follows: TGTGCCAGCAGCGGGTCTAGCGGGGGGCGAAGCTCCTACAATGAGCAGTTCTTC. Translation gives CASSGSSGGRSSYNEQFF.

This clone appeared a single time. V is TRBV7-3 and J is TRBJ2-2, with 7 nucleotides matching TRBD1. Trimming at V came to 2 bases and at J to 3 bases, leaving 6 bases not matched to a gene. The CDR3 has 16 residues. Germline lookup yields CDR1 SGHTA and CDR2 FQGTGA. The CDR3 spells CASSLLGTAYTGELFF. CDR3 DNA sequence: TGTGCCAGCAGCTTATTAGGGACAGCCTACACCGGGGAGCTGTTTTTT.